Presented here are 14 T cell receptor beta chains from one specimen sequenced in a study of OX40 agonist ivuxolimab in advanced cancers. Only in-frame clones appear in the TCRdb table, and some are missing; sequencing was by immunoSEQ multiplex PCR. The sample carries tens of thousands of clones, about 81% recorded once. The sample in question was CD4+ or CD8+ T cells sorted from blood, obtained in a trial of the OX40 agonist ivuxolimab. These receptors originate from an adult with an advanced solid tumor such as melanoma, head and neck, liver or kidney cancer.

V and J are TRBV19 and TRBJ2-2; 11 nucleotides agree with TRBD2. Germline V CDR1 and CDR2: LNHDA, SQIVND (reference sequence). CDR3 length: 18 amino acids. Germline trimming cut 5 bases from V and 0 bases from J; bases unmatched to any gene: 8. This CDR3 reads CASSLGLAGIPNTGELFF. The CDR3 nucleotides are TGTGCCAGTAGTCTCGGACTAGCGGGCATCCCGAACACCGGGGAGCTGTTTTTT.

This rearrangement joins TRBV18 to TRBJ2-7; D unclear. In germline, CDR1 is KGHSH, CDR2 LQKENI. The length of the CDR3 is 15 residues. Between the trimmed V and J ends, which lost 3 bases and 0 bases, there was a span of 12 bases. The chain's CDR3 is CASSPEGLPSYEQYF. DNA for the CDR3: TGTGCCAGCTCACCGGAAGGGTTACCCTCCTACGAGCAGTACTTC. The complete variable domain, with remaining parts taken from reference TRBV18 and TRBJ2-7, reads NAGVMQNPRHLVRRRGQEARLRCSPMKGHSHVYWYRQLPEEGLKFMVYLQKENIIDESGMPKERFSAEFPKEGPSILRIQQVVRGDSAAYFCASSPEGLPSYEQYFGPGTRLTVT.

The chain uses TRBV5-6 and TRBJ2-7; weak D call: TRBD2 (5 bases). CDR1 and CDR2 from the germline V gene are SGHDT and YYEEEE. The CDR3 contains 13 residues. Between the trimmed V and J ends, which lost 0 bases and 7 bases, there was a span of 11 bases. DNA of the CDR3: TGTGCCAGCAGCTTGGGTGTGGGAGAAGAGCAGTACTTC. Protein product: CASSLGVGEEQYF.

This clone showed up just a few times. This chain uses TRBV29-1 with TRBJ2-1; D is unclear. Germline loops: CDR1 SQVTM, CDR2 ANQGSEA. The CDR3 extends over 14 amino acids. V lost 0 bases and J 0 bases, leaving 6 bases between the germline ends. The CDR3 protein is CSVEEVSSYNEQFF. Here the CDR3 DNA reads TGCAGCGTTGAAGAGGTGAGCTCCTACAATGAGCAGTTCTTC.

The chain employs TRBV7-6 and TRBJ2-2; possibly TRBD2 for D (7 bases). CDR3 length equals 16 residues. The V end lost 0 bases, the J end lost 3 bases, and 11 bases lay between the germline ends. Looked up from germline, CDR1 is SGHVS and CDR2 is FNYEAQ. In DNA, the CDR3 is TGTGCCAGCAGCTTAGCGGGAGGGGGTCACACCGGGGAGCTGTTTTTT. It is translated as CASSLAGGGHTGELFF.

V usage is TRBV27 and J usage is TRBJ1-5, with no clear D. Germline assignment: CDR1 MNHEY and CDR2 SMNVEV (reference sequence). V shed 6 bases and J shed 6 bases, with 12 bases lying between them. CDR3 length: 13 residues. CDR3 coding DNA: TGTGCCAGCAGCCCTCCCCCGGGTCAGCCCCAGCATTTT. This translates into CASSPPPGQPQHF.

V usage is TRBV5-4 and J usage is TRBJ1-5; 8 bases agree with TRBD1. Trimming cost V 4 bases and J 4 bases; bases outside gene matches: 7. The CDR3 totals 15 residues. Germline assignment: CDR1 SGHNT and CDR2 YYREEE (reference sequence). CDR3 residues: CASSPGGATNQPQHF. In DNA, the CDR3 is TGTGCCAGCAGCCCAGGGGGCGCGACGAATCAGCCCCAGCATTTT.

The J gene is TRBJ2-2, the V gene TRBV14; maybe TRBD1 (5 bases). The CDR3 consists of 14 residues. Germline CDR1 is SGHDN and CDR2 is FVKESK. V lost 6 bases to trimming and J lost 3 bases, with 11 bases between them. The CDR3 DNA sequence: TGTGCCAGCAGACCCCAGGGTTACACCGGGGAGCTGTTTTTT. It codes for CASRPQGYTGELFF.

The chain carries TRBV7-2 and TRBJ1-4; D is uncertain. Trimming took off 5 bases at V and 6 bases at J, with 19 bases between the two ends. The germline V gene has CDR1 SGHTA and CDR2 FQGNSA. The CDR3 contains 16 residues. The CDR3 reads CASSLLSGGGDEKLFF. The CDR3 DNA reads TGTGCCAGCAGCCTATTAAGCGGAGGCGGGGATGAAAAACTGTTTTTT.

CDR3 coding DNA: TGTGCCAGCTCACCAGAGAGCGGGAGGGCCCCAGATACGCAGTATTTT. Translation gives CASSPESGRAPDTQYF. The rearrangement joins TRBV18 to TRBJ2-3; 10 bases fit TRBD2. From germline, CDR1 is KGHSH and CDR2 LQKENI. The CDR3 runs 16 residues. J lost 4 bases, V lost 2 bases, and 6 bases had no gene match.

The chain uses TRBV7-9 and TRBJ1-1; no clear D gene. The CDR3 runs 13 residues. V was cut by 5 bases and J by 1 base, with 8 bases left in between. Germline V gene data show CDR1 as SEHNR and CDR2 as FQNEAQ (reference sequence). In nucleotides, the CDR3 is TGTGCCAGCAGCCCAGAGGGGAACACTGAAGCTTTCTTT. As protein: CASSPEGNTEAFF.

The rearrangement uses TRBV5-3 and TRBJ1-5; 8 bases line up with TRBD1. TRBV5-3 is recorded as an ORF, its role being uncertain. The CDR3 length is 15 residues. V was pared by 3 bases and J by 5 bases, with 7 bases of the junction left unmatched. CDR3 nucleotide sequence: TGTGCCAGAAGCTATAGGACAGGGTTCGATCAGCCCCAGCATTTT. It specifies CARSYRTGFDQPQHF.

The chain couples TRBV19 to TRBJ2-7; a possible D gene is TRBD2 (6 bases). The CDR3 extends over 19 amino acids. Trimming stripped 0 bases from V and 3 bases from J, with 24 bases between. Germline V lookup: CDR1 LNHDA, CDR2 SQIVND (reference sequence). The CDR3, as DNA: TGTGCCAGTAGTATAGACCCGGGACTGATCGATTTCCGGCTCTACGAGCAGTACTTC. It yields the protein CASSIDPGLIDFRLYEQYF.

The rearrangement joins TRBV19 to TRBJ1-2; no clear D gene. Trimming pared 8 bases from V and 1 base from J, leaving 14 bases between. The CDR3 has 14 amino acids. CDR1 is LNHDA and CDR2 is SQIVND in the germline V gene (reference sequence). The CDR3 bases are TGTGCCAGTGTAGGCTGGGCAGGTAACTATGGCTACACCTTC. Translated: CASVGWAGNYGYTF.